This is a list of T cell receptor beta chains from one sample in a study of response to subunit inactivated influenza vaccine. TCRdb analysed the RT-PCR reads with MiXCR anew, one entry per CDR3 protein. The sample lists approximately 300,000 distinct CDR3 sequences, about 20% seen once, with over 9% in the top ten. The input for sequencing was PBMCs from blood, taken roughly 20 months after vaccination. The receptors stem from a man between 50 and 69 years old who received an inactivated influenza vaccine. Each CDR3 is given with its conserved first and last residue. The D gene is left open where the match is weak. Part of the rows lack a size; the others show once, few, many or a class for expanded clones.

TRBD1	-	TRBV12-3/TRBV12-4	TRBJ1-1	TGTGCCAGCAGAAGCTCAAGGGGGCTTATCACTGAAGCTTTCTTT	CASRSSRGLITEAFF
-	few	TRBV4-3	TRBJ1-6	TGCGCCAGCAGCCAAGATGGAGGCAACTCCTATAATTCACCCCTCCACTTT	CASSQDGGNSYNSPLHF
-	-	TRBV11-2	TRBJ1-3	TGTGCCAGCAGCGAGATCTCTGGAAACACCATATATTTT	CASSEISGNTIYF
-	few	TRBV20-1	TRBJ2-5	TGCAGTGCTAGACTAGGACAAGAGACCCAGTACTTC	CSARLGQETQYF
-	few	TRBV2	TRBJ1-1	TGTGCCAGCGTCTGGGCAGAGAACACTGAAGCTTTCTTT	CASVWAENTEAFF
TRBD2	-	TRBV11-2	TRBJ2-3	TGTGCCAGCAGTCTTACTAGCGGCACAGATACGCAGTATTTT	CASSLTSGTDTQYF
-	-	TRBV5-1	TRBJ2-2	TGCGCCAGCAGCTTGGAGTTACAGAGAGTCACCGGGGAGCTGTTTTTT	CASSLELQRVTGELFF
-	many	TRBV20-1	TRBJ2-7	TGCAGTGCTAGAGTAGGCCAGGCGCACTACGAGCAGTACTTC	CSARVGQAHYEQYF
-	-	TRBV28	TRBJ2-3	TGTGCCAGCAGCCTGAATGATGATACGCAGTATTTT	CASSLNDDTQYF
-	few	TRBV29-1	TRBJ2-1	TGCAGCGTTGTCCCATTAGCGGACTACAATGAGCAGTTCTTC	CSVVPLADYNEQFF